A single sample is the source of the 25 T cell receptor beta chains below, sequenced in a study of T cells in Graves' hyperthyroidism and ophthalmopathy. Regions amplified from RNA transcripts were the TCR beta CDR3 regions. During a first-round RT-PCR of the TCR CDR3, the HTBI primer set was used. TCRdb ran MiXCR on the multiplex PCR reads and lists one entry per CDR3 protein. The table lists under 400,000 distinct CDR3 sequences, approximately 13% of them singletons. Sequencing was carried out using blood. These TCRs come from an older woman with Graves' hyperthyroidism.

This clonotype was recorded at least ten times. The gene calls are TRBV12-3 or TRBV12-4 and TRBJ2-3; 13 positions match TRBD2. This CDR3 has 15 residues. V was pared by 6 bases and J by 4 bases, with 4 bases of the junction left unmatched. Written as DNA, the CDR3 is TGTGCCAGCAGCACTAGCGGGAGGGGTTCAGATACGCAGTATTTT. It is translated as CASSTSGRGSDTQYF.

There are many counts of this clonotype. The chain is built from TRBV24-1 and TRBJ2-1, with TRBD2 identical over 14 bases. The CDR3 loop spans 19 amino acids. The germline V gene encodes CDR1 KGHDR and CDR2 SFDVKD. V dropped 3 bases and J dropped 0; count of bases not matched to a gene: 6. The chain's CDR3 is CATSDPAGTSGSSYNEQFF. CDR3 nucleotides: TGTGCCACCAGTGATCCCGCGGGGACTAGCGGGAGCTCCTACAATGAGCAGTTCTTC.

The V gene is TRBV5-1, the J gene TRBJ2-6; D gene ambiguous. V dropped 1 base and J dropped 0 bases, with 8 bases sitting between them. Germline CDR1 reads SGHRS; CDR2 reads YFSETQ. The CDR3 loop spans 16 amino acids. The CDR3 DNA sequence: TGCGCCAGCAGCTTGACAGTGTCCTCTGGGGCCAACGTCCTGACTTTC. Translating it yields CASSLTVSSGANVLTF.

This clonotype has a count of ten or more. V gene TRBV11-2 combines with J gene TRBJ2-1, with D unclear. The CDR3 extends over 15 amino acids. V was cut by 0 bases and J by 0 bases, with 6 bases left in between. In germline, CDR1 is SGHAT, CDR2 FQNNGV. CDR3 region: CASSLDPGSYNEQFF. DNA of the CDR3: TGTGCCAGCAGCTTAGACCCCGGCTCCTACAATGAGCAGTTCTTC.

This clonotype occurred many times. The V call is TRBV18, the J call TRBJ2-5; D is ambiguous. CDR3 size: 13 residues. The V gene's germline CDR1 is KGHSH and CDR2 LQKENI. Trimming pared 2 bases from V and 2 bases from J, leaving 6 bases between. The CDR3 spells CASSPAQQETQYF. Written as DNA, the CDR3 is TGTGCCAGCTCACCAGCCCAGCAAGAGACCCAGTACTTC.

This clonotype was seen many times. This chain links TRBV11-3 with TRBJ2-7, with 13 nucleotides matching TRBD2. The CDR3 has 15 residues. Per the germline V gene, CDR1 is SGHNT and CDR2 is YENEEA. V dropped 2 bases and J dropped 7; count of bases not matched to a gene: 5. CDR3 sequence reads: CASSLWGTSGMEQYF. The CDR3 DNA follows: TGTGCCAGCAGCTTATGGGGGACTAGCGGGATGGAGCAGTACTTC.

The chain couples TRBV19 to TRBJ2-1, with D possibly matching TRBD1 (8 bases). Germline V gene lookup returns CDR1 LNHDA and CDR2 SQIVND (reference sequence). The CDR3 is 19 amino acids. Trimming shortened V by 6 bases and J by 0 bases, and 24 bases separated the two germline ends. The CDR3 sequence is CASRPKHRGGTSSYNEQFF. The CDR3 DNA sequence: TGTGCCAGTAGACCAAAACACAGGGGGGGGACCAGCTCCTACAATGAGCAGTTCTTC.

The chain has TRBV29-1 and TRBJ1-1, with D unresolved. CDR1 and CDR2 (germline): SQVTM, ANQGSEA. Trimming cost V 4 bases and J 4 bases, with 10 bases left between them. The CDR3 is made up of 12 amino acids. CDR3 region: CSVVRSSTEAFF. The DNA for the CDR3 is TGCAGCGTTGTTCGGTCTTCCACTGAAGCTTTCTTT.

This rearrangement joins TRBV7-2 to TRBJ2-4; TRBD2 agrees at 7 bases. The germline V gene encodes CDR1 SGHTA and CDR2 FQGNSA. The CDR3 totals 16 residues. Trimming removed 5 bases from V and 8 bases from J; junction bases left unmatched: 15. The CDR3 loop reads CASSPLAASASDIQYF. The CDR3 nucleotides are TGTGCCAGCAGCCCCCTAGCGGCGAGTGCCTCTGACATTCAGTACTTC.

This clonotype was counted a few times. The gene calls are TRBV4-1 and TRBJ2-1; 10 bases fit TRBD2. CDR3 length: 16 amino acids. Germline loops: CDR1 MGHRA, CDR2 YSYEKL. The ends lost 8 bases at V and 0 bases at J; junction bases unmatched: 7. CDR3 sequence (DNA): TGCGCCAGCGGGCGACTAGCGGGTAGCTCCTACAATGAGCAGTTCTTC. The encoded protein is CASGRLAGSSYNEQFF.

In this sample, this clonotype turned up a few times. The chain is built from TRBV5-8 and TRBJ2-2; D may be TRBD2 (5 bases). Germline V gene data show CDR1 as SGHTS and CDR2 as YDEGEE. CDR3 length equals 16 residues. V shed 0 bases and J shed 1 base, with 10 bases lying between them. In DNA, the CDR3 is TGTGCCAGCAGCTTGGGGAGGCTCCTGAACACCGGGGAGCTGTTTTTT. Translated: CASSLGRLLNTGELFF.

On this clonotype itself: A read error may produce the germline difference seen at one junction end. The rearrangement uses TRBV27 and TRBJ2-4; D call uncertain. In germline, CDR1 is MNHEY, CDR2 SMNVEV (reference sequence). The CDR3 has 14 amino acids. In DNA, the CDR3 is TGTGCCAGCAGTACCCCGGGTGCCAAAAACGTTCAGTACTTC. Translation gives CASSTPGAKNVQYF.

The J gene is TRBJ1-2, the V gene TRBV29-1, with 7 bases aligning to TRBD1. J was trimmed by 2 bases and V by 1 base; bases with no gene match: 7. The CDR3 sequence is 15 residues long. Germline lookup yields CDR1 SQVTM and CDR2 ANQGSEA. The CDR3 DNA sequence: TGCAGCGTTGAAGCGTCGGGACAGATAAACTATGGCTACACCTTC. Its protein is CSVEASGQINYGYTF.

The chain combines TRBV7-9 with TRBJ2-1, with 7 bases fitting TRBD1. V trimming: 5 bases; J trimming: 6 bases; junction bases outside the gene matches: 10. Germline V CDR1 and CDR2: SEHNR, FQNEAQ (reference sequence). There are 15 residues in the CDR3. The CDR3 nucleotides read TGTGCCAGCAGCCCCGGCGCGGACAGGCGCAATGAGCAGTTCTTC. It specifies CASSPGADRRNEQFF.

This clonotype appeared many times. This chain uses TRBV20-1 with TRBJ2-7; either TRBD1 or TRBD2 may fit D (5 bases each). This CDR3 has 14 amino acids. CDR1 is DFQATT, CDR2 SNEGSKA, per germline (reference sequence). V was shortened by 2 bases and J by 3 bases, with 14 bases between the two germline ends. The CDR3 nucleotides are TGCAGTGCTAGATCGGGGACCGGGGACTACGAGCAGTACTTC. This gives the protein CSARSGTGDYEQYF.

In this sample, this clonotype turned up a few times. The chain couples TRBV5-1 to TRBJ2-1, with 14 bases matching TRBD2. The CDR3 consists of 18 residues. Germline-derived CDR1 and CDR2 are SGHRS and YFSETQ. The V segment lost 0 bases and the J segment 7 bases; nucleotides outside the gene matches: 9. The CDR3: CASSLDPLTSGRVNEQFF. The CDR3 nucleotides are TGCGCCAGCAGCTTGGACCCATTGACTAGCGGGAGGGTAAATGAGCAGTTCTTC.

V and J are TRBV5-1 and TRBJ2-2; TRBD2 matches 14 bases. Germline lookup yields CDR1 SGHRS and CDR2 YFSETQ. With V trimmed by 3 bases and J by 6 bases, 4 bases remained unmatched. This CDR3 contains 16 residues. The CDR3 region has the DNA TGCGCCAGCAGCTCGGGACTAGCGGGAGTGTCCGGGGAGCTGTTTTTT. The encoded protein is CASSSGLAGVSGELFF.

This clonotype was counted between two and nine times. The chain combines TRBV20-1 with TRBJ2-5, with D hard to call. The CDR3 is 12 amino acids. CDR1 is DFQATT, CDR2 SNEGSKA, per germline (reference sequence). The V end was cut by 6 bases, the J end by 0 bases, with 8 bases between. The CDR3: CSAPQYQETQYF. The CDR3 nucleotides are TGCAGTGCCCCACAGTACCAAGAGACCCAGTACTTC.

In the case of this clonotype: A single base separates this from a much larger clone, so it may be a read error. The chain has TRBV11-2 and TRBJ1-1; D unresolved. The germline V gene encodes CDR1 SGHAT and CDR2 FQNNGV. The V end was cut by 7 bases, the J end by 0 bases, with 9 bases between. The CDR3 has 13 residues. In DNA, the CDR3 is TGTGCCAGCAAACGGGGTTTGAACACTGAAGCTTTCTTT. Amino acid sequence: CASKRGLNTEAFF.

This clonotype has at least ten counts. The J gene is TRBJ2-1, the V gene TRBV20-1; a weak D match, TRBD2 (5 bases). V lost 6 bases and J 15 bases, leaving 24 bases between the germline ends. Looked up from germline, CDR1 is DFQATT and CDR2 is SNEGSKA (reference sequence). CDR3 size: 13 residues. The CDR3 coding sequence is TGCAGTGCCGTACCGACCACCGAAGGGAGCCTGTTCTTC. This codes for CSAVPTTEGSLFF.

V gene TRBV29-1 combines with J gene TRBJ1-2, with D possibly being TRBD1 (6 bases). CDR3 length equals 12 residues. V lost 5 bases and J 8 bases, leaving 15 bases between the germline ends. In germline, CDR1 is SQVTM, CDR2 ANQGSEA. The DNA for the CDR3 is TGCAGCGTTAGAACTGGGGGCGCCGGCTACACCTTC. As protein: CSVRTGGAGYTF.

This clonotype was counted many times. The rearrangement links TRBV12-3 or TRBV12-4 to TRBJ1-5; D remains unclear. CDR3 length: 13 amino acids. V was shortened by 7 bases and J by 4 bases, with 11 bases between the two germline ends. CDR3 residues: CASTVDGNQPQHF. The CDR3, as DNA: TGTGCCAGCACTGTTGACGGAAATCAGCCCCAGCATTTT.

The chain's CDR3 is CATSVTSGRLGEQFF. The CDR3 coding sequence is TGTGCCACCAGTGTGACGAGCGGGAGATTAGGTGAGCAGTTCTTC. The chain is built from TRBV24-1 and TRBJ2-1, with TRBD2 matching over 8 bases. V was clipped by 5 bases and J by 9 bases; unmatched bases: 11. Per the germline V gene, CDR1 is KGHDR and CDR2 is SFDVKD. CDR3 size: 15 residues.

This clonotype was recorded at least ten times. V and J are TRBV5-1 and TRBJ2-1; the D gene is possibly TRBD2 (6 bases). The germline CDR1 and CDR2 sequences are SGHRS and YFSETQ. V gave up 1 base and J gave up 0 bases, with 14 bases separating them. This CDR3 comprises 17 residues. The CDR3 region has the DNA TGCGCCAGCAGCTTGTTATCGGGAGAAGGCTCCTACAATGAGCAGTTCTTC. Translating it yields CASSLLSGEGSYNEQFF.

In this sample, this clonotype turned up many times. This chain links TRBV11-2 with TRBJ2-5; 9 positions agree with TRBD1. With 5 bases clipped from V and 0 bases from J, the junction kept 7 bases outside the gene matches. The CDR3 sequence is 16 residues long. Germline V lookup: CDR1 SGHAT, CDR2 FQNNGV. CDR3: CASSHDRGVYQETQYF. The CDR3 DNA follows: TGTGCCAGCAGCCACGACAGGGGGGTGTACCAAGAGACCCAGTACTTC.